The clone carrying this T cell receptor beta chain was picked up one time. This specimen belongs to a study of T cell changes during pregnancy in multiple sclerosis. This table comes from immunoSEQ multiplex PCR, and its TCRdb copy is limited to in-frame clones, with some not included. The table includes about 120,000 clones, 80% to 95% detected once. CDR3 size: 16 residues. CDR1 and CDR2 (germline): MNHNY, SVGAGI (reference sequence). The V gene end was trimmed by 7 bases and the J gene end by 3 bases; junction bases not matched to a gene: 11. This receptor was obtained from a female donor with multiple sclerosis, enrolled in a pregnancy study. This specimen was peripheral blood, taken before pregnancy. This chain joins TRBV6-6 and TRBJ1-3, with 8 positions matching TRBD1. CDR3 loop: CASTRTGFNIGNTIYF. CDR3 sequence (DNA): TGTGCCAGCACTCGGACAGGGTTCAATATTGGAAACACCATATATTTT.